The next 31 T cell receptor beta chains were all read from a single sample in a study of response to subunit inactivated influenza vaccine. TCRdb re-called the RT-PCR reads through MiXCR, storing one row per CDR3 protein. The profile shows roughly 700,000 distinct CDR3 sequences, about 15% of them singletons. The sequencing used PBMCs from blood, collected approximately 15 days before vaccination. These receptors originate from a man aged 45-65 years who received an inactivated influenza vaccine.

A few counts support this clonotype. This chain joins TRBV2 and TRBJ2-1, with 9 nucleotides matching TRBD2. The trim removed 7 bases at V and 5 bases at J, leaving 18 bases unmatched. CDR3 length: 18 amino acids. Germline V lookup: CDR1 SNHLY, CDR2 FYNNEI. The DNA for the CDR3 is TGTGCCAGCACGGCGGGGCTAGCGGGAAGTGGGATTCACAATGAGCAGTTCTTC. It encodes CASTAGLAGSGIHNEQFF.

This clonotype was counted a few times. V and J are TRBV19 and TRBJ2-1; 8 bases line up with TRBD2. This CDR3 is built from 17 residues. In germline, CDR1 is LNHDA, CDR2 SQIVND (reference sequence). V gave up 3 bases and J gave up 8 bases; unmatched junction bases: 15. The CDR3 here is CASSIPHLAGPEDEQFF. Written as DNA, the CDR3 is TGTGCCAGTAGTATCCCTCATCTAGCGGGCCCGGAGGATGAGCAGTTCTTC.

The chain couples TRBV12-3 or TRBV12-4 to TRBJ2-3; 9 bases map to TRBD1. The CDR3 runs to 14 residues. The trim removed 7 bases at V and 4 bases at J, leaving 6 bases unmatched. The CDR3 protein is CASISGQGPDTQYF. CDR3 DNA sequence: TGTGCCAGCATCTCTGGACAGGGGCCAGATACGCAGTATTTT.

This clonotype came up a few times. The chain is built from TRBV20-1 and TRBJ1-4, with D perhaps TRBD1 (5 bases). The germline V gene has CDR1 DFQATT and CDR2 SNEGSKA (reference sequence). This CDR3 region has 17 residues. Trimming took off 0 bases at V and 0 bases at J, with 14 bases between the two ends. CDR3 sequence: CSARDSGGSATNEKLFF. The CDR3 coding sequence is TGCAGTGCTAGAGATTCGGGGGGATCAGCAACTAATGAAAAACTGTTTTTT.

The rearrangement joins TRBV7-9 to TRBJ2-1; no definite D call. The CDR3 spans 14 residues. The germline V and J ends were trimmed by 1 base and 8 bases, with 12 bases remaining between them. Germline CDR1 reads SEHNR; CDR2 reads FQNEAQ (reference sequence). The DNA of the CDR3 is TGTGCCAGCAGCTTAGATCCCCTTGTGGATGAGCAGTTCTTC. It yields the protein CASSLDPLVDEQFF.

This clonotype was found a few times. This chain uses TRBV5-1 with TRBJ1-1; 10 bases agree with TRBD1. The germline CDR1 and CDR2 sequences are SGHRS and YFSETQ. CDR3 length equals 14 residues. The J segment lost 7 bases and the V segment lost 4 bases, leaving 7 bases of the junction unmatched. The CDR3 sequence: CASSGGTGAHEAFF. CDR3 DNA: TGCGCCAGCAGCGGCGGGACAGGGGCTCATGAAGCTTTCTTT.

At least ten counts were recorded for this clonotype. This rearrangement joins TRBV11-2 to TRBJ2-7; D is tentatively TRBD1 or TRBD2 (5 bases each). The CDR3 runs 17 residues. The germline CDR1 and CDR2 sequences are SGHAT and FQNNGV. The ends were cut back, 5 bases at V and 0 bases at J, with 20 bases in the middle. The DNA of the CDR3 is TGTGCCAGCAGCCTCCCGGTTGGGGGAGAGATCTCCTACGAGCAGTACTTC. Translating gives CASSLPVGGEISYEQYF.

Note on this clonotype: The junction shows a germline mismatch at one end, possibly a read error. The chain carries TRBV7-2 and TRBJ2-3; D is possibly TRBD1 or TRBD2 (5 bases each). The CDR3 is 13 residues long. Germline loops: CDR1 SGHTA, CDR2 FQGNSA. The CDR3 loop reads CASSLEPGPRSSF. The CDR3 nucleotides are TGTGCCAGCAGCTTAGAACCGGGACCAAGGTCCAGTTTT.

V is TRBV12-3 or TRBV12-4 and J is TRBJ2-3; D is uncertain. This CDR3 is built from 11 residues. The germline V and J ends were trimmed by 10 bases and 7 bases, with 12 bases remaining between them. The CDR3 sequence: CANTIGNTQYF. As DNA, the CDR3 is TGTGCCAACACGATTGGAAATACGCAGTATTTT.

The chain has TRBV3-1 and TRBJ2-7, with D maybe TRBD1 (6 bases). Trimming pared 2 bases from V and 7 bases from J, leaving 12 bases between. This CDR3 comprises 13 residues. CDR1 is LGHDT and CDR2 is YNNKEL in the germline V gene (reference sequence). The CDR3: CASSQIDRREQYF. The CDR3 DNA follows: TGTGCCAGCAGCCAAATAGACAGGAGGGAGCAGTACTTC.

This clonotype has more than one count but fewer than ten. The chain is built from TRBV7-9 and TRBJ1-2; 7 bases align to TRBD1. The CDR3 has 14 amino acids. After removal of 5 bases from V and 8 bases from J, the junction contained 11 bases not matched to a gene. The germline V gene encodes CDR1 SEHNR and CDR2 FQNEAQ (reference sequence). As DNA, the CDR3 is TGTGCCAGCAGCCGCTCCACAGGGGCTGGGGGCTACACCTTC. This gives the protein CASSRSTGAGGYTF.

The CDR3 bases are TGCGCCAGCAGCCAAGAATTCCGGATCCCAGATACGCAGTATTTT. Translating gives CASSQEFRIPDTQYF. The rearrangement uses TRBV4-3 and TRBJ2-3, with no clear D. Trimming left V 0 bases short and J 4 bases short, with 11 bases between. This CDR3 contains 15 residues. Germline V CDR1 and CDR2: LGHNA, YSLEER.

This clonotype occurred many times. The chain combines TRBV10-3 with TRBJ2-7; 8 bases align to TRBD2. Per germline, CDR1 ENHRY and CDR2 SYGVKD. The V and J ends lost 10 bases and 2 bases, in that order; junction bases with no gene match: 10. This CDR3 is 14 amino acids long. This chain's CDR3 is CATNTARGAYEQYF. The DNA for the CDR3 is TGTGCCACAAATACGGCGCGGGGGGCCTACGAGCAGTACTTC.

This clonotype was counted ten times or more. At one of its ends the junction is not consistent with the germline gene, which may arise from a read error. This chain joins TRBV9 and TRBJ2-7, with TRBD2 matching 8 bases. The CDR3 spans 13 residues. Germline V gene sequence: CDR1 SGDLS, CDR2 YYNGEE. The CDR3 nucleotides are TGTGCCAGCAGCGTAGAGGCAGGGACTAGAGTGCCCTTC. It translates to CASSVEAGTRVPF.

This clonotype was observed many times. The chain links TRBV12-3 or TRBV12-4 to TRBJ2-3; 8 bases line up with TRBD2. Trimming removed 2 bases from V and 4 bases from J; junction bases left unmatched: 11. The CDR3 length is 17 residues. CDR3 region: CASSLSPPRGGSDTQYF. The DNA for the CDR3 is TGTGCCAGCAGTTTAAGTCCACCCCGGGGGGGGTCAGATACGCAGTATTTT.

The rearrangement uses TRBV6-5 and TRBJ2-2; 10 bases agree with TRBD2. The CDR3 length is 16 residues. Germline trimming cut 0 bases from V and 7 bases from J; bases unmatched to any gene: 5. Germline V gene data show CDR1 as MNHEY and CDR2 as SVGAGI. The CDR3 coding sequence is TGTGCCAGCAGTTACTCAGCAGCGGGAGGGCTCGGGGAGCTGTTTTTT. It specifies CASSYSAAGGLGELFF.

The V call is TRBV5-1, the J call TRBJ1-1; D possibly corresponds to TRBD1 (5 bases). The V gene lost 1 base and the J gene lost 0 bases, with 19 bases spanning the gap. CDR3 length equals 18 residues. Germline CDR1 SGHRS, CDR2 YFSETQ. This CDR3 is CASSLYGGGNNMNTEAFF. CDR3 DNA sequence: TGCGCCAGCAGCTTGTACGGGGGTGGTAACAACATGAACACTGAAGCTTTCTTT.

The genes are TRBV6-5 and TRBJ2-1; 9 positions agree with TRBD2. The trim removed 2 bases at V and 2 bases at J, leaving 4 bases unmatched. The CDR3 is made up of 16 amino acids. Germline-derived CDR1 and CDR2 are MNHEY and SVGAGI. The chain's CDR3 is CASSYGAGGPYNEQFF. The DNA of the CDR3 is TGTGCCAGCAGTTACGGGGCGGGGGGGCCCTACAATGAGCAGTTCTTC.

A few counts support this clonotype. The chain combines TRBV7-9 with TRBJ2-2; D may be TRBD2 (6 bases). V shed 3 bases and J shed 2 bases, with 10 bases lying between them. This CDR3 is built from 15 residues. Germline V gene sequence: CDR1 SEHNR, CDR2 FQNEAQ (reference sequence). The CDR3 reads CASSFGGINTGELFF. CDR3 nucleotides: TGTGCCAGCAGCTTCGGGGGAATCAACACCGGGGAGCTGTTTTTT.

Only a few counts were recorded for this clonotype. CDR3 nucleotides: TGTGCCAGCAGCTTCCCCGCGGACAGGGGGAGAAATGAGCAGTTCTTC. Protein: CASSFPADRGRNEQFF. The rearrangement joins TRBV5-4 to TRBJ2-1, with 10 bases aligning to TRBD1. CDR1 and CDR2 (germline): SGHNT, YYREEE (reference sequence). V lost 2 bases and J lost 7; bases outside the gene matches: 9. This CDR3 region has 16 residues.

This sequence joins TRBV6-5 and TRBJ2-3; D is undetermined. In germline, CDR1 is MNHEY, CDR2 SVGAGI. The CDR3 covers 13 residues. Trimming cost V 0 bases and J 9 bases, with 10 bases left between them. The CDR3 protein is CASSYSNGDTQYF. The DNA for the CDR3 is TGTGCCAGCAGTTACTCGAATGGTGACACGCAGTATTTT.

The rearrangement joins TRBV20-1 to TRBJ2-3; tentatively, D is TRBD2 (6 bases). Trimming pared 0 bases from V and 0 bases from J, leaving 10 bases between. This CDR3 has 15 amino acids. Germline-derived CDR1 and CDR2 are DFQATT and SNEGSKA (reference sequence). The CDR3 DNA reads as TGCAGTGCTAGAGATCTCCTAGCGAGCACAGATACGCAGTATTTT. It specifies CSARDLLASTDTQYF.

In this sample, this clonotype turned up a few times. The gene calls are TRBV2 and TRBJ2-5, with unresolved D. Germline CDR1 is SNHLY and CDR2 is FYNNEI. The germline V and J ends were trimmed by 3 bases and 9 bases, with 5 bases remaining between them. CDR3 length: 10 amino acids. The DNA of the CDR3 is TGTGCCAGCAGTGAGCTAGCCCAGTACTTC. Translation gives CASSELAQYF.

This clonotype was seen a handful of times. The chain links TRBV7-9 to TRBJ2-7, with 10 bases matching TRBD2. Germline lookup yields CDR1 SEHNR and CDR2 FQNEAQ (reference sequence). The CDR3 consists of 16 residues. Germline trimming cut 5 bases from V and 1 base from J; bases unmatched to any gene: 8. The CDR3 DNA reads as TGTGCCAGCAGCCCGTCCGGGACTAGCGAATCCTACGAGCAGTACTTC. Protein sequence: CASSPSGTSESYEQYF.

This clonotype was counted at least ten times. The chain joins TRBV7-2 to TRBJ2-5, with a possible D match to TRBD1 (6 bases). This CDR3 comprises 11 residues. V lost 1 base to trimming and J lost 9 bases, with 6 bases between them. Germline values: CDR1 SGHTA, CDR2 FQGNSA. The CDR3 nucleotides read TGTGCCAGCAGCTTAGAGGGGGCCCAGTACTTC. Translated: CASSLEGAQYF.

This clonotype occurred a few times. This chain uses TRBV4-1 with TRBJ2-5; 16 nucleotides line up with TRBD2. CDR1 and CDR2 (germline): MGHRA, YSYEKL. This CDR3 has 18 amino acids. V gave up 5 bases and J gave up 3 bases; unmatched junction bases: 9. This CDR3 reads CASSSPGLAGGKKETQYF. DNA for the CDR3: TGCGCCAGCAGCTCACCGGGACTAGCGGGGGGGAAAAAAGAGACCCAGTACTTC.

This clonotype has at least ten counts. CDR3 DNA sequence: TGTGCCACCAGCACCCTTATCGGGGAGCTGTTTTTT. Amino acid sequence: CATSTLIGELFF. The chain is built from TRBV15 and TRBJ2-2; D is unresolved. Germline V CDR1 and CDR2: LNHNV, YYDKDF (reference sequence). The V end lost 4 bases, the J end lost 7 bases, and 7 bases lay between the germline ends. The CDR3 is 12 amino acids.

This clonotype has more than one count but fewer than ten. The gene calls are TRBV2 and TRBJ1-2; TRBD1 might be the D (5 bases). CDR1 and CDR2 from the germline V gene are SNHLY and FYNNEI. Trimming pared 2 bases from V and 6 bases from J, leaving 13 bases between. The CDR3 spans 14 residues. The CDR3 sequence: CASSERQGGNGYTF. The DNA for the CDR3 is TGTGCCAGCAGTGAAAGGCAGGGCGGCAATGGCTACACCTTC. Based on the CDR3 plus reference TRBV2 and TRBJ1-2, the full variable domain is EPEVTQTPSHQVTQMGQEVILRCVPISNHLYFYWYRQILGQKVEFLVSFYNNEISEKSEIFDDQFSVERPDGSNFTLKIRSTKLEDSAMYFCASSERQGGNGYTFGSGTRLTVV.

The chain has TRBV27 and TRBJ2-7, with 7 positions matching TRBD2. This CDR3 has 17 amino acids. Trimming cost V 7 bases and J 3 bases; bases outside gene matches: 18. Germline V gives CDR1 MNHEY, CDR2 SMNVEV (reference sequence). CDR3 in DNA: TGTGCCAGCACCCCATTAGGCTTCGGGGACTACGGCTACGAGCAGTACTTC. Its protein product is CASTPLGFGDYGYEQYF.

About this clonotype: This clone may be a read error of a much larger clone one base away. The rearrangement links TRBV12-3 or TRBV12-4 to TRBJ1-2; D is uncertain. The CDR3 totals 13 residues. CDR3 residues: CASSSQDVYCYTF. The CDR3 region has the DNA TGTGCCAGCAGTTCCCAGGATGTCTATTGCTACACCTTC.

This clonotype was recorded many times. The CDR3 DNA reads TGCAGCGCGAGAGGGGAAGGGCAGTTCTTC. Encoded protein: CSARGEGQFF. The chain employs TRBV29-1 and TRBJ2-1; D possibly uses TRBD1 or TRBD2 (5 bases each). The V end lost 7 bases, the J end lost 12 bases, and 13 bases lay between the germline ends. CDR1 is SQVTM, CDR2 ANQGSEA, per germline. This CDR3 contains 10 residues.